The present entry profiles one T cell receptor (beta chain) with its context. The CDR3 totals 15 residues. The V and J ends lost 1 base and 3 bases, in that order; junction bases with no gene match: 6. From germline, CDR1 is LNHDA and CDR2 SQIVND (reference sequence). The assay was run at deep level. Clones were sequenced by immunoSEQ multiplex PCR, and TCRdb holds only the in-frame ones, with some missing. The sample shows about 2.1 million clones, just under 95% of them seen only once. Positive CCR7 selection of CD45RO-negative cells yielded the naive CD8 cells, and terminally differentiated effector memory CD45RA+ cells were excluded. The data belong to a study of shared clonotypes between healthy human individuals.

This clonotype originated in a man aged 18 to 29 in good health. Some clones in this sample may be carry-over from other donors' samples. The J gene is TRBJ2-7, the V gene TRBV19; 7 bases agree with TRBD2. Sequencing was performed on naive CD8+ T cells from PBMCs. CDR3 in DNA: TGTGCCAGTAGTATAGCTGGGGCTAGCGGCTACGAGCAGTACTTC. Translating it yields CASSIAGASGYEQYF. The full variable domain, completed using reference TRBV19 and TRBJ2-7, is DGGITQSPKYLFRKEGQNVTLSCEQNLNHDAMYWYRQDPGQGLRLIYYSQIVNDFQKGDIAEGYSVSREKKESFPLTVTSAQKNPTAFYLCASSIAGASGYEQYFGPGTRLTVT.